The entry below describes one T cell receptor (beta chain). Germline assignment: CDR1 SGHTA and CDR2 FQGNSA. J lost 2 bases, V lost 4 bases, and 0 bases had no gene match. There are 13 residues in the CDR3. Among the donors, all were Caucasian adults who lived in Nashville, Tennessee. This sample is part of a study of shared clonotypes between healthy human individuals. Produced via immunoSEQ multiplex PCR; TCRdb's table is partial and in-frame only. The table has over a million clones, around 97% seen once. The V call is TRBV7-2, the J call TRBJ2-7, with TRBD2 matching over 9 bases. The sample was naive CD4+ T cells sorted from blood. Specified subset: CD45RA+ positively selected. The receptor was derived from a man younger than 40 in good health. DNA for the CDR3: TGTGCCAGCAGCTGGACTAGCGCCTACGAGCAGTACTTC. Protein product: CASSWTSAYEQYF.